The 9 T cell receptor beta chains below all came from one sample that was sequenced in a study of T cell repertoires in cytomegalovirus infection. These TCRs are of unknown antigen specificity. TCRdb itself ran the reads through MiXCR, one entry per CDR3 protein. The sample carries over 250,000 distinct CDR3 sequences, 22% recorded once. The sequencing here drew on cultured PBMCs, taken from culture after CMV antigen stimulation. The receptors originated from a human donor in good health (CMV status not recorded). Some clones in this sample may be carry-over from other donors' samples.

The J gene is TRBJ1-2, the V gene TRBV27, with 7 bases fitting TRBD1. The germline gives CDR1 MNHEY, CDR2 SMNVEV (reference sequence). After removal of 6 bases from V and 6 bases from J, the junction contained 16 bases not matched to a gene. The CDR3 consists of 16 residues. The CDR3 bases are TGTGCCAGCAGCCACTTAACGAACAGGGGCGCGGATGGCTACACCTTC. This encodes CASSHLTNRGADGYTF.

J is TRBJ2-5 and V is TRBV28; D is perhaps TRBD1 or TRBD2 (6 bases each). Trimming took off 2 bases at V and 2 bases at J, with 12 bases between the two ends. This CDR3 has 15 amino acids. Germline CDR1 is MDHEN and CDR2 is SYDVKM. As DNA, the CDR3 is TGTGCCAGCAGTTTAATGGGGGGACAACAAGAGACCCAGTACTTC. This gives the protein CASSLMGGQQETQYF.

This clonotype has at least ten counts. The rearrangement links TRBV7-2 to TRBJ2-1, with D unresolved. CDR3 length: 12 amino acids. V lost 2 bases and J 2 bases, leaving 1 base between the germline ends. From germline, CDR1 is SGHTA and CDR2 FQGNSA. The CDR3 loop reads CASSLTYNEQFF. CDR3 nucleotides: TGTGCCAGCAGCTTAACCTACAATGAGCAGTTCTTC.

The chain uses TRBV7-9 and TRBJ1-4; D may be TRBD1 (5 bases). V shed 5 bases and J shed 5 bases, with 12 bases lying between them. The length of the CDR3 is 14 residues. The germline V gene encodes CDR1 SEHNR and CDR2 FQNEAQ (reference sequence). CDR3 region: CASSPRQLNEKLFF. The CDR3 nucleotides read TGTGCCAGCAGCCCGAGACAGCTAAATGAAAAACTGTTTTTT.

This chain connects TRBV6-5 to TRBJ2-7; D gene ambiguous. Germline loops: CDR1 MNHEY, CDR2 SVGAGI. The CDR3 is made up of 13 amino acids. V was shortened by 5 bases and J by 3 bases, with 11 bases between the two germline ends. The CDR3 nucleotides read TGTGCCAGCAGTCGATCACCGGTCTACGAGCAGTACGTC. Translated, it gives CASSRSPVYEQYV.

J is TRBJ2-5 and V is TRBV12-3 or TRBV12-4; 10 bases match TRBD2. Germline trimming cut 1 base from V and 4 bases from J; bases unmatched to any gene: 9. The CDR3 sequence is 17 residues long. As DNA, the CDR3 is TGTGCCAGCAGTTTAGAGGCTAGCGGGAGTAACCGAGAGACCCAGTACTTC. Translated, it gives CASSLEASGSNRETQYF.

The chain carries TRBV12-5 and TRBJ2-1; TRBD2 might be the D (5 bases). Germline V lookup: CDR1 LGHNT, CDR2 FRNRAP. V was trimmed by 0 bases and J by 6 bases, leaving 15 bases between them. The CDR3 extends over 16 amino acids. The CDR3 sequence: CASGLVLTGSGNEQFF. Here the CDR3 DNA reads TGTGCTAGTGGTTTGGTATTAACGGGGTCTGGCAATGAGCAGTTCTTC.

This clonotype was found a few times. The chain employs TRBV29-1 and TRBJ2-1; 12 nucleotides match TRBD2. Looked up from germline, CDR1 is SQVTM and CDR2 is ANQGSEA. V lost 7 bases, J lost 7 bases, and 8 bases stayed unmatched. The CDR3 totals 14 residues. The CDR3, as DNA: TGCAGCGCCAGGACTAGCGGGATGGATAATGAGCAGTTCTTC. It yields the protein CSARTSGMDNEQFF.

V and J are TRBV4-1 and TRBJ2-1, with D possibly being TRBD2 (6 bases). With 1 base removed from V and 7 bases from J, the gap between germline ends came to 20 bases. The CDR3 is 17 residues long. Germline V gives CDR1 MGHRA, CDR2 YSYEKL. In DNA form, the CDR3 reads TGCGCCAGCAGCCAAGTTTATCGGGAGTGGGGATGGAATGAGCAGTTCTTC. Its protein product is CASSQVYREWGWNEQFF.